This TCR beta chain was observed in a study of Ad26.COV2.S vaccination and SARS-CoV-2 variants. Across the whole study: Ad26.COV2.S given intramuscularly, once or twice 56 days apart.

The treatment is: 15 to 20 received Ad26.COV2.S at low or high dose, single or two shots; 5 received placebo; per-sample allocation not given. Repertoires come from day 63 after the first vaccine or placebo injection. An Ad26 vector carrying the Wuhan-strain SARS-CoV-2 spike served as the vaccine. The study, taken as a whole, reports: Analyses of TCR breadth and depth may have underestimated total T cell responses.

The assay was immunoSEQ multiplex PCR, and TCRdb's table has in-frame clones only and misses some. In the table there are hundreds of thousands of clones, 65% to 90% of which are singletons. CDR3 length equals 12 residues. The germline V gene has CDR1 DFQATT and CDR2 SNEGSKA (reference sequence). V lost 3 bases and J lost 1, with 6 bases in between. With respect to this clone: Its antigen is currently unknown.

V and J are TRBV20-1 and TRBJ2-5; D is ambiguous. The sequenced sample was peripheral blood, obtained in a trial of Ad26.COV2.S vaccine versus placebo. This TCR came from a person aged 18-65 years who received the Ad26.COV2.S COVID-19 vaccine or a placebo. Here the CDR3 reads CSASGSQETQYF. The CDR3, as DNA: TGCAGTGCTAGTGGTAGCCAAGAGACCCAGTACTTC.